Shown below are 3 T cell receptor beta chains from a single sample sequenced in a study of STAT5B mutations in CD4+ large granular lymphocyte leukemia. Sequencing was performed with immunoSEQ multiplex PCR; in TCRdb, only in-frame clones are kept and a portion is missing. The sample has some 28,000 clones; roughly 75% are singletons. Sequencing was carried out using CD4+ T cells from blood buffy coats. The source is a human donor in good health.

This rearrangement joins TRBV7-2 to TRBJ1-2; TRBD1 aligns across 7 bases. CDR3 length equals 15 residues. Germline V CDR1 and CDR2: SGHTA, FQGNSA. J was trimmed by 3 bases and V by 4 bases; bases with no gene match: 8. The CDR3 region has the DNA TGTGCCAGCAGCTCTCTAGCGCAGGGGGACTATGGCTACACCTTC. It codes for CASSSLAQGDYGYTF.

The chain is built from TRBV6-6 and TRBJ2-5; 8 bases map to TRBD1. TRBJ2-7 explains the end of the DNA better; the J call may be wrong. The CDR3 length is 12 residues. Looked up from germline, CDR1 is MNHNY and CDR2 is SVGAGI (reference sequence). CDR3 nucleotides: TGTGCCAGCAGTTTGGACAGGGCCGAGCAGTACTTC. This translates into CASSLDRAEQYF.

The chain joins TRBV4-3 to TRBJ2-2, with D maybe TRBD1 (6 bases). This CDR3 comprises 15 residues. V was shortened by 0 bases and J by 5 bases, with 10 bases between the two germline ends. CDR1 is LGHNA, CDR2 YSLEER, per germline. CDR3 in amino acids: CASSQEQGSTGELFF. The CDR3 DNA reads TGCGCCAGCAGCCAAGAACAGGGTTCTACCGGGGAGCTGTTTTTT.